Presented here are 28 T cell receptor beta chains from one specimen sequenced in a study of circulating CD8 cells and anti-PD-1 response in melanoma. The QIAseq Immune Repertoire TCR panel built the libraries from approximately 16 ng of total RNA. MiXCR, run by TCRdb on the reads, gives a single entry per CDR3 protein. The sample carries about 480 distinct CDR3 sequences, approximately 8.3% recorded once. From live CD3+CD8+TCRalphabeta+ cells, four PD-1 and/or TIGIT subsets were sorted. Material: CD8+ T cells from PBMCs, obtained at baseline or after one month of anti-PD-1 therapy (not recorded which). Receptors were obtained from a human donor with melanoma.

Judged by abundance, this clonotype is medium-sized. This sequence joins TRBV19 and TRBJ1-5; D is unresolved. V dropped 8 bases and J dropped 5 bases, with 10 bases sitting between them. Germline V gene sequence: CDR1 LNHDA, CDR2 SQIVND (reference sequence). The CDR3 spans 12 residues. The CDR3 loop reads CASDEMDQPQHF. The CDR3 nucleotides are TGTGCCAGTGATGAAATGGATCAGCCCCAGCATTTT.

By sample share, this clonotype is medium-sized. The J gene is TRBJ2-7, the V gene TRBV28, with 7 bases that match TRBD2. The trim removed 1 base at V and 3 bases at J, leaving 3 bases unmatched. CDR1 MDHEN and CDR2 SYDVKM come from the germline V gene. The CDR3 spans 14 residues. The CDR3 region is CASSLSPGGYEQYF. The CDR3 DNA sequence: TGTGCCAGCAGTTTATCCCCGGGGGGCTACGAGCAGTACTTC.

This clonotype came up a few times. The chain carries TRBV7-6 and TRBJ2-1; perhaps TRBD2 as D (5 bases). V was trimmed by 3 bases and J by 3 bases, leaving 12 bases between them. The CDR3 contains 15 residues. In germline, CDR1 is SGHVS, CDR2 FNYEAQ. The CDR3 region has the DNA TGTGCCAGCAGCTTCGGGGAGTTTAACTACAATGAGCAGTTCTTC. Its protein product is CASSFGEFNYNEQFF.

This clonotype counts as large. J is TRBJ2-1 and V is TRBV16; 7 positions agree with TRBD1. The CDR3 is 15 residues long. V lost 0 bases, J lost 10 bases, and 9 bases stayed unmatched. The germline gives CDR1 KGHSY, CDR2 FQNENV. The DNA of the CDR3 is TGTGCCAGCAGCCAATCGAACAGGGGTGGGAGAGAGCAGTTCTTC. It encodes CASSQSNRGGREQFF.

This clonotype is labeled medium-sized (0.01 to 0.1%). The gene calls are TRBV20-1 and TRBJ1-1, with a tentative D call TRBD1 (6 bases). Germline CDR1 is DFQATT and CDR2 is SNEGSKA (reference sequence). This CDR3 region has 19 residues. Trimming shortened V by 1 base and J by 1 base, and 25 bases separated the two germline ends. CDR3: CSARVLPDSQIESNTEAFF. As DNA, the CDR3 is TGCAGTGCTAGAGTTCTTCCGGACAGCCAAATTGAATCGAACACTGAAGCTTTCTTT.

This clonotype is medium-sized within its sample. The chain is built from TRBV7-2 and TRBJ2-4; TRBD1 matches 7 bases. Germline lookup yields CDR1 SGHTA and CDR2 FQGNSA. This CDR3 region has 15 residues. The V and J ends lost 5 bases and 8 bases, in that order; junction bases with no gene match: 12. The CDR3 is CASSQGDPEPDIQYF. In DNA, the CDR3 is TGTGCCAGCAGCCAGGGGGACCCAGAACCGGACATTCAGTACTTC. The full variable domain, its missing parts supplied by reference TRBV7-2 and TRBJ2-4, is GAGVSQSPSNKVTEKGKDVELRCDPISGHTALYWYRQSLGQGLEFLIYFQGNSAPDKSGLPSDRFSAERTGGSVSTLTIQRTQQEDSAVYLCASSQGDPEPDIQYFGAGTRLSVL.

This clonotype is large (0.1 to 1%). The genes are TRBV27 and TRBJ1-1; 9 bases agree with TRBD1. The CDR3 extends over 14 amino acids. From germline, CDR1 is MNHEY and CDR2 SMNVEV (reference sequence). Unmatched junction bases numbered 5, after V lost 6 bases and J lost 3 bases. The chain's CDR3 is CASSNRDRDTEAFF. As DNA, the CDR3 is TGTGCCAGCAGCAACCGGGACAGGGACACTGAAGCTTTCTTT.

This clonotype is judged large (0.1 to 1%). This chain links TRBV29-1 with TRBJ2-2, with TRBD1 identical over 7 bases. From germline, CDR1 is SQVTM and CDR2 ANQGSEA. This CDR3 contains 15 residues. Trimming at V came to 1 base and at J to 3 bases, leaving 5 bases not matched to a gene. The CDR3 region is CSVEGRGLHTGELFF. The CDR3 DNA sequence: TGCAGCGTTGAAGGCAGGGGGTTGCACACCGGGGAGCTGTTTTTT.

In the case of this clonotype: This may come from a read error, since a much larger clone is one base off. The CDR3 bases are TGTGCCAGCACCCCCCCCGAGGGTTCCTTCTACATTGAGCAGTTCTTC. Protein product: CASTPPEGSFYIEQFF. V usage is TRBV11-2 and J usage is TRBJ2-1; TRBD2 is a possible D gene (5 bases). The CDR3 loop spans 16 amino acids. From germline, CDR1 is SGHAT and CDR2 FQNNGV.

Judged by abundance, this clonotype is medium-sized (0.01 to 0.1%). The V gene is TRBV2, the J gene TRBJ2-7; TRBD1 matches 9 bases. The germline V gene has CDR1 SNHLY and CDR2 FYNNEI. Germline trimming cut 6 bases from V and 5 bases from J; bases unmatched to any gene: 17. The CDR3 runs to 17 residues. As DNA, the CDR3 is TGTGCCAGCAGCATGATCACTGACGTAACAGGGGGCCACGAGCAGTACTTC. Translation: CASSMITDVTGGHEQYF.

The chain is built from TRBV11-2 and TRBJ2-1, with D hard to call. The CDR3 contains 13 residues. V was pared by 1 base and J by 6 bases, with 7 bases between. From germline, CDR1 is SGHAT and CDR2 FQNNGV. The CDR3 bases are TGTGCCAGCAGCTTAGGACCGCTCAATGAGCAGTTCTTC. Encoded protein: CASSLGPLNEQFF.

This clonotype is deemed large (0.1 to 1%). CDR3 DNA sequence: TGTGCCAGCAGCACCGACAGGACGACCTACAATGAGCAGTTCTTC. This codes for CASSTDRTTYNEQFF. The chain recombines TRBV9 with TRBJ2-1; the D gene is possibly TRBD1 (6 bases). Per germline, CDR1 SGDLS and CDR2 YYNGEE. The V gene lost 4 bases and the J gene lost 2 bases, with 13 bases spanning the gap. The CDR3 is 15 residues long.

This clonotype is deemed medium-sized. The CDR3 region has the DNA TGTGCCAGCAGTTTACGGGGGGGCGCCAGTAAAGATACGCAGTATTTT. Its translation is CASSLRGGASKDTQYF. The chain carries TRBV27 and TRBJ2-3; TRBD2 matches 8 bases. CDR3 size: 16 residues. The trim removed 2 bases at V and 5 bases at J, leaving 9 bases unmatched. Germline assignment: CDR1 MNHEY and CDR2 SMNVEV (reference sequence).

This clonotype was recorded only once. One base away lies a much larger clone, so this may be a sequencing read error. V is TRBV6-1 and J is TRBJ2-7, with 9 bases aligning to TRBD1. Trimming at V came to 3 bases and at J to 1 base, leaving 4 bases not matched to a gene. The CDR3 sequence is 15 residues long. Germline-derived CDR1 and CDR2 are MNHNS and SASEGT. CDR3 DNA: TGTGCCAGCAGTGAGTTGGGGACAGGGTCCTACGAGCAGTACTTC. As protein: CASSELGTGSYEQYF.

This clonotype is medium-sized by share. The J gene is TRBJ2-4, the V gene TRBV20-1, with TRBD2 matching 10 bases. In germline, CDR1 is DFQATT, CDR2 SNEGSKA (reference sequence). V lost 1 base to trimming and J lost 6 bases; unmatched junction nucleotides: 3. The CDR3 runs to 14 residues. The CDR3 region is CSARALAGGNIQYF. CDR3 bases: TGCAGTGCTAGAGCGTTAGCGGGGGGAAACATTCAGTACTTC.

This clonotype is large within its sample. The chain joins TRBV7-2 to TRBJ2-7; D unresolved. The CDR3 spans 17 residues. V lost 2 bases and J lost 3, with 20 bases in between. CDR1 is SGHTA, CDR2 FQGNSA, per germline. CDR3 region: CASSLPSGAVWSYEQYF. CDR3 bases: TGTGCCAGCAGCTTACCGTCTGGCGCAGTATGGAGCTACGAGCAGTACTTC.

This clonotype is categorized as large. The V and J genes are TRBV28 and TRBJ2-3; D call uncertain. Germline lookup yields CDR1 MDHEN and CDR2 SYDVKM. Trimming shortened V by 3 bases and J by 1 base, and 8 bases separated the two germline ends. The CDR3 length is 14 residues. The CDR3 protein is CASSFLQGTDTQYF. CDR3 DNA: TGTGCCAGCAGTTTCCTTCAGGGCACAGATACGCAGTATTTT.

In this sample, this clonotype turned up a few times. V usage is TRBV19 and J usage is TRBJ1-5; D gene ambiguous. The CDR3 spans 16 residues. Trimming cost V 6 bases and J 0 bases, with 15 bases left between them. From germline, CDR1 is LNHDA and CDR2 SQIVND (reference sequence). CDR3 amino acids: CASSKRMEISNQPQHF. The CDR3 DNA reads TGTGCCAGTAGCAAGCGCATGGAAATTAGCAATCAGCCCCAGCATTTT.

This clonotype is large (0.1 to 1%). The rearrangement joins TRBV28 to TRBJ2-7; 7 positions match TRBD2. Unmatched junction bases numbered 10, after V lost 7 bases and J lost 4 bases. The germline CDR1 and CDR2 sequences are MDHEN and SYDVKM. This CDR3 comprises 14 residues. CDR3 region: CASNSNRAGYEQYF. CDR3 bases: TGTGCCAGCAACTCCAATCGAGCGGGGTACGAGCAGTACTTC.

The chain joins TRBV7-2 to TRBJ2-7, with no clear D. There are 13 residues in the CDR3. The ends were cut back, 1 base at V and 6 bases at J, with 10 bases in the middle. Germline V gene lookup returns CDR1 SGHTA and CDR2 FQGNSA. CDR3 nucleotide sequence: TGTGCCAGCAGCTTAGTTGAGAAGGGCGAGCAGTACTTC. Translating it yields CASSLVEKGEQYF.

There are a few counts of this clonotype. This rearrangement joins TRBV2 to TRBJ2-2, with TRBD1 as a possible D gene (7 bases). The CDR3 runs to 13 residues. Germline assignment: CDR1 SNHLY and CDR2 FYNNEI. V shed 8 bases and J shed 7 bases, with 14 bases lying between them. CDR3 bases: TGTGCCAGCGGCGGGACAGAGAACGGGGAGCTGTTTTTT. Amino acids: CASGGTENGELFF.

The V and J genes are TRBV5-5 and TRBJ2-1; D could derive from TRBD1 or TRBD2 (5 bases each). The CDR3 consists of 16 residues. In germline, CDR1 is SGHKS, CDR2 YYEKEE (reference sequence). With 2 bases removed from V and 4 bases from J, the gap between germline ends came to 16 bases. DNA of the CDR3: TGTGCCAGCAGCTTTATGGGGGAACTTACTTACAATGAGCAGTTCTTC. Its translation: CASSFMGELTYNEQFF.

This clonotype qualifies as large (0.1 to 1%). CDR3 region: CASSQPWTENTEAFF. CDR3 coding DNA: TGCGCCAGCAGCCAACCATGGACCGAGAACACTGAAGCTTTCTTT. The chain combines TRBV4-1 with TRBJ1-1, with unresolved D. Germline V gene sequence: CDR1 MGHRA, CDR2 YSYEKL. The CDR3 contains 15 residues. Trimming pared 2 bases from V and 1 base from J, leaving 11 bases between.

Judged by abundance, this clonotype is medium-sized. V is TRBV3-1 and J is TRBJ2-5; D might be TRBD2 (6 bases). Trimming pared 4 bases from V and 1 base from J, leaving 13 bases between. The germline V gene has CDR1 LGHDT and CDR2 YNNKEL (reference sequence). The CDR3 is made up of 15 amino acids. Here the CDR3 reads CASSPGVAAQETQYF. CDR3 DNA sequence: TGTGCCAGCAGCCCCGGGGTAGCGGCCCAAGAGACCCAGTACTTC.

This clonotype is medium-sized within its sample. The chain's CDR3 is CASSQGLAGGAYEQYF. The DNA of the CDR3 is TGCGCCAGCAGCCAAGGATTAGCGGGCGGGGCCTACGAGCAGTACTTC. The chain uses TRBV4-1 and TRBJ2-7; 7 bases agree with TRBD2. Looked up from germline, CDR1 is MGHRA and CDR2 is YSYEKL. V dropped 1 base and J dropped 2; count of bases not matched to a gene: 8. The CDR3 is 16 amino acids.

As for this clonotype: A single base separates this from a much larger clone, so it may be a read error. The conserved final phenylalanine or tryptophan is absent from the CDR3, which likely points to a read error. The chain couples TRBV2 to TRBJ2-7, with 10 bases that match TRBD1. The trim removed 8 bases at V and 3 bases at J, leaving 10 bases unmatched. The CDR3 length is 15 residues. Germline CDR1 and CDR2: SNHLY and FYNNEI. CDR3 protein: CASHPTGTGDYEQYS. The CDR3 DNA reads TGTGCCAGCCACCCCACAGGGACAGGGGACTACGAGCAGTACTCC.

This clonotype was counted only a few times. A much larger clone lies one base from this, so it may be a read error. The chain uses TRBV19 and TRBJ2-7, with TRBD1 matching over 8 bases. V gave up 8 bases and J gave up 3 bases; unmatched junction bases: 6. This CDR3 is built from 13 residues. Germline loops: CDR1 LNHDA, CDR2 SQIVND (reference sequence). The CDR3 region is CASGAGQDYEQYF. The CDR3, as DNA: TGTGCCAGTGGTGCGGGACAGGACTACGAGCAGTACTTC.

This clonotype is termed medium-sized. The chain employs TRBV6-6 and TRBJ2-7; 14 bases align to TRBD2. The CDR3 is 18 residues long. Germline V gene lookup returns CDR1 MNHNY and CDR2 SVGAGI (reference sequence). J lost 4 bases, V lost 5 bases, and 13 bases had no gene match. CDR3 sequence (DNA): TGTGCCAGCAGTGCCGGGACTAGCGGGGGCTTCAGGGTATACGAGCAGTACTTC. Its translation is CASSAGTSGGFRVYEQYF.